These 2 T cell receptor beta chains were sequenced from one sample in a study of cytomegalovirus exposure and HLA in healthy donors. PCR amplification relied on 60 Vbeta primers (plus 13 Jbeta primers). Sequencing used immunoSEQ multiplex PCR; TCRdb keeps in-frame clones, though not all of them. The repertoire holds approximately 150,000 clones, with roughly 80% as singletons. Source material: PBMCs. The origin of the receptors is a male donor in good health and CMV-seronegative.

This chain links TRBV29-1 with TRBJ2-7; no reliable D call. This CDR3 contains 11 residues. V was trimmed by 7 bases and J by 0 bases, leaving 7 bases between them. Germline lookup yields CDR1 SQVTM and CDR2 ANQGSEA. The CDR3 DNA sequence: TGCAGCGGCACGGTCTCCTACGAGCAGTACTTC. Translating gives CSGTVSYEQYF.

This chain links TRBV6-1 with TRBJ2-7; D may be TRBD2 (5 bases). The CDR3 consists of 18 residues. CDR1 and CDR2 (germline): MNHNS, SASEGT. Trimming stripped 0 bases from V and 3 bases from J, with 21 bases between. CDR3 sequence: CASSEAEVGAELHYEQYF. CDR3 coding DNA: TGTGCCAGCAGTGAAGCGGAAGTTGGAGCGGAGCTTCACTACGAGCAGTACTTC.